This TCR beta chain is drawn from a study of OX40 agonist ivuxolimab in advanced cancers. Study information: Ivuxolimab, an agonistic anti-OX40 (CD134) antibody, was given to patients. Each dose-escalation patient presented with hepatocellular carcinoma, melanoma, renal cell or head and neck cancer. Overall study findings and caveats: The 0.1-3.0 mg/kg partial responders had among the lowest clonal expansion.

CDR1 and CDR2 (germline): LGHNA, YSLEER. The CDR3 runs to 14 residues. The V segment lost 6 bases and the J segment 7 bases; nucleotides outside the gene matches: 4. Points on this clone: Its antigen is unknown.

Measured with immunoSEQ multiplex PCR; TCRdb has only the in-frame clones, and not every one. Here the sample spans around 56,000 clones, roughly 86% being singletons. V and J are TRBV4-3 and TRBJ2-1; TRBD2 matches 12 bases. The sequence came from an adult with an advanced solid tumor such as melanoma, head and neck, liver or kidney cancer. Sample: CD4+ or CD8+ T cells sorted from blood, taken in a trial of the OX40 agonist ivuxolimab. The CDR3 nucleotides read TGCGCCAGCAGAACGGGACTAGCGGGTAATGAGCAGTTCTTC. The encoded protein is CASRTGLAGNEQFF.